The T cell receptor (beta chain) under discussion was sequenced for a study of cytotoxic CD8 clonotypes in ibrutinib-treated CLL. The CDR3 totals 14 residues. V dropped 2 bases and J dropped 1; count of bases not matched to a gene: 2. Germline V gene sequence: CDR1 SGHRS, CDR2 YFSETQ. Data came from immunoSEQ multiplex PCR; TCRdb stores just in-frame clones and leaves some out. The sample yields tens of thousands of clones, 90% seen once. The chain links TRBV5-1 to TRBJ1-1; the match to TRBD1 covers 7 bases. This material consisted of PBMCs, taken after 12 months of ibrutinib treatment. The sequence derives from a human donor with chronic lymphocytic leukemia. CDR3: CASSFNRGNTEAFF. CDR3 DNA sequence: TGCGCCAGCAGCTTTAACAGGGGGAACACTGAAGCTTTCTTT.